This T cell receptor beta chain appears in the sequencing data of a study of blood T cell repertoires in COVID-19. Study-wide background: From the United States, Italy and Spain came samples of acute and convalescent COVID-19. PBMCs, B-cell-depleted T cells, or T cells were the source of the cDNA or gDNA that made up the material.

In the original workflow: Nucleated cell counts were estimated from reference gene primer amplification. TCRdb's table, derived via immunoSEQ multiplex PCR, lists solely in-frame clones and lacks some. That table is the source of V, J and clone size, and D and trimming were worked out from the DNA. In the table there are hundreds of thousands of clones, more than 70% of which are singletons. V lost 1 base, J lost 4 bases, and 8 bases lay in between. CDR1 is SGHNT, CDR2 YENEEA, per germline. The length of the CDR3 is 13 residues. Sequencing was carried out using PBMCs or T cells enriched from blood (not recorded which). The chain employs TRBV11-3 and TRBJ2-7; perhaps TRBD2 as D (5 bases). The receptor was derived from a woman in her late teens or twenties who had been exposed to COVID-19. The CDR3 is CASSLGAEYEQYF. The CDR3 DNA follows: TGTGCCAGCAGCTTAGGAGCGGAATACGAGCAGTACTTC.